The entry below describes one T cell receptor beta chain. The CDR3 covers 18 residues. Trimming removed 6 bases from V and 3 bases from J; junction bases left unmatched: 9. Per the germline V gene, CDR1 is MDHEN and CDR2 is SYDVKM. This specimen comes from a study of T cells in pancreatic ductal adenocarcinoma. Selected pancreatic ductal adenocarcinoma patients had undergone surgery without neoadjuvant therapy. Clones were read by immunoSEQ multiplex PCR, and TCRdb kept only the in-frame ones, dropping some. The data contain 97,000 or so clones, more than 90% of them seen just once; the ten biggest clones take up roughly 3.1%.

The rearrangement joins TRBV28 to TRBJ2-1; 15 positions match TRBD2. Sequenced input: PBMCs. The clonotype was recovered from a human donor with pancreatic ductal adenocarcinoma. CDR3 in DNA: TGTGCCAGCAGACCGGGACTAGCGGGAGGTAAGGGCTACAATGAGCAGTTCTTC. It translates to CASRPGLAGGKGYNEQFF.